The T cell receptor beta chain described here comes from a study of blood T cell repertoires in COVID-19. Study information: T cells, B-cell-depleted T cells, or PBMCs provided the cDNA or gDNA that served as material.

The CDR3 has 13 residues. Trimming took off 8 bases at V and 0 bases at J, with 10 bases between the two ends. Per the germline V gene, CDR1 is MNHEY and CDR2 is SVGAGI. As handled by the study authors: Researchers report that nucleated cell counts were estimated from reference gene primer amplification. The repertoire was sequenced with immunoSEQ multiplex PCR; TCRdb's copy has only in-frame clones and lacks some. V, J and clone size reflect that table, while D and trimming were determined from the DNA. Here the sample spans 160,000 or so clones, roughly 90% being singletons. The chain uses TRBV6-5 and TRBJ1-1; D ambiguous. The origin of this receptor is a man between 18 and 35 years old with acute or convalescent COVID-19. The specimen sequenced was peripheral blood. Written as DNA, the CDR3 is TGTGCCAGCGGCACCGTTATGAACACTGAAGCTTTCTTT. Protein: CASGTVMNTEAFF.